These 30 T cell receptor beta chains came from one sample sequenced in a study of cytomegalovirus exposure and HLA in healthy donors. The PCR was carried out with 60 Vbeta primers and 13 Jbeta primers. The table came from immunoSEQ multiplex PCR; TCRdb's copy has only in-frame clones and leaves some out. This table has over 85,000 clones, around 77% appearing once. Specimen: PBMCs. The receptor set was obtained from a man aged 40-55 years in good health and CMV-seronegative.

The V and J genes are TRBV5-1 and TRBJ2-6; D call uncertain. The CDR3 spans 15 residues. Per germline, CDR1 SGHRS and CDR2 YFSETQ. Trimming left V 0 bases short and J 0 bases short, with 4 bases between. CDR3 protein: CASSLAVSGANVLTF. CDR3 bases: TGCGCCAGCAGCTTGGCGGTCTCTGGGGCCAACGTCCTGACTTTC.

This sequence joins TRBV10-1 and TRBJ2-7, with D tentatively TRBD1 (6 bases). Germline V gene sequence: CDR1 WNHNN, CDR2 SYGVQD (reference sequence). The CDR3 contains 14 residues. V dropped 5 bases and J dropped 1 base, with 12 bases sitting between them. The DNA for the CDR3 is TGCGCCAGCAGTCGGACAGAAACATCCTACGAGCAGTACTTC. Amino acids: CASSRTETSYEQYF.

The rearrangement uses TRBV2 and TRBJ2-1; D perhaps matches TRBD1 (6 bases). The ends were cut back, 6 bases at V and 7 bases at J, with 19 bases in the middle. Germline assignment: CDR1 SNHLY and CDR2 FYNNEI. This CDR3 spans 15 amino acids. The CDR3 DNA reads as TGTGCCAGCAGCGCTGACAGGTCAGGGAATAATGAGCAGTTCTTC. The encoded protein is CASSADRSGNNEQFF.

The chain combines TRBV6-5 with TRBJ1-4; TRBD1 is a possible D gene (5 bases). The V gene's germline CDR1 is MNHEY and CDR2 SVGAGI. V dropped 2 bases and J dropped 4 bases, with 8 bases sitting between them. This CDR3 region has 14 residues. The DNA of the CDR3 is TGTGCCAGCAGTTACGGGACTGTTAATGAAAAACTGTTTTTT. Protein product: CASSYGTVNEKLFF.

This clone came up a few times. The CDR3 loop reads CASSPEGTSGFYEQYF. As DNA, the CDR3 is TGTGCCAGCAGCCCCGAGGGGACTAGCGGTTTTTACGAGCAGTACTTC. The chain combines TRBV13 with TRBJ2-7; 11 bases map to TRBD2. J was trimmed by 4 bases and V by 5 bases; bases with no gene match: 10. Germline lookup yields CDR1 PRHDT and CDR2 FYEKMQ (reference sequence). This CDR3 is built from 16 residues.

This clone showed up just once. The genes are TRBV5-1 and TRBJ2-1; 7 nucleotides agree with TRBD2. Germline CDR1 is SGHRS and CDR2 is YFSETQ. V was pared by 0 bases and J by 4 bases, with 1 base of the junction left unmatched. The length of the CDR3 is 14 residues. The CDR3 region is CASSLDGGYNEQFF. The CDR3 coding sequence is TGCGCCAGCAGCTTGGACGGGGGGTACAATGAGCAGTTCTTC.

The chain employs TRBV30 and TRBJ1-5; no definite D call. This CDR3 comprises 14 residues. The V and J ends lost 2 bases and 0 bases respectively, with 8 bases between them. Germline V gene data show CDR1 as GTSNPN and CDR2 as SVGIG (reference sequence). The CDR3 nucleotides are TGTGCCTGGAGTAGAGGCGATAGCAATCAGCCCCAGCATTTT. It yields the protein CAWSRGDSNQPQHF.

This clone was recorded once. CDR3 in amino acids: CACGEREGRETQYF. The CDR3 bases are TGTGCCTGCGGGGAGCGGGAGGGCCGGGAGACCCAGTACTTC. V is TRBV5-4 and J is TRBJ2-5, with TRBD2 identical over 10 bases. This CDR3 contains 14 residues. J was trimmed by 5 bases and V by 10 bases; bases with no gene match: 11. Germline values: CDR1 SGHNT, CDR2 YYREEE (reference sequence).

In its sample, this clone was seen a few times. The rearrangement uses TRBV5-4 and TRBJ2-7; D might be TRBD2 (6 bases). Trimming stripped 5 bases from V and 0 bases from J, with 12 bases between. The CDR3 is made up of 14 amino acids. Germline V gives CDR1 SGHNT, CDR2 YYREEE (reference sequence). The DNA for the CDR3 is TGTGCCAGCAGACGGGACTCGAGCTCCTACGAGCAGTACTTC. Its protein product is CASRRDSSSYEQYF.

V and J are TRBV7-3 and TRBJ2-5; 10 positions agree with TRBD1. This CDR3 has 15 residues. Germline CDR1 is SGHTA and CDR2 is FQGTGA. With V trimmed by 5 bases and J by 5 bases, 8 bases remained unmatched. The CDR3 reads CASSRGGTGVETQYF. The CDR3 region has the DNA TGTGCCAGCAGCAGGGGGGGGACAGGGGTCGAGACCCAGTACTTC.

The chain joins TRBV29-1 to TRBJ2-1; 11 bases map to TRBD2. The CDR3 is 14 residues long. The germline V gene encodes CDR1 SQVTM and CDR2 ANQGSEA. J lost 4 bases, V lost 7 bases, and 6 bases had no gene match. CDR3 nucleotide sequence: TGCAGCGGCAGACTAGCGGGGAAATACAATGAGCAGTTCTTC. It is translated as CSGRLAGKYNEQFF.

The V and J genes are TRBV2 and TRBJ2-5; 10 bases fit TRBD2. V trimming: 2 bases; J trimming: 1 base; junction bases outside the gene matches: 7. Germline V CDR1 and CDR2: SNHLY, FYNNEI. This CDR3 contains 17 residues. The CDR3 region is CASSETLAGAIQETQYF. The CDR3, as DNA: TGTGCCAGCAGTGAAACTCTAGCGGGGGCAATCCAAGAGACCCAGTACTTC.

CDR3 loop: CASSYQGQGQEKLFF. Here the CDR3 DNA reads TGTGCCAGCAGTTACCAAGGACAGGGTCAGGAAAAACTGTTTTTT. The chain has TRBV6-5 and TRBJ1-4, with 8 bases fitting TRBD1. The V gene's germline CDR1 is MNHEY and CDR2 SVGAGI. The CDR3 consists of 15 residues. The J segment lost 8 bases and the V segment lost 2 bases, leaving 7 bases of the junction unmatched.

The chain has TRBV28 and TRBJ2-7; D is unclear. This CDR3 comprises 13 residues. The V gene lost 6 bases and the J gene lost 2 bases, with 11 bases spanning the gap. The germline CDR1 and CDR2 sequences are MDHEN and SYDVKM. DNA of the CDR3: TGTGCCAGCAGCCGGAGTAAGCCCTACGAGCAGTACTTC. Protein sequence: CASSRSKPYEQYF.

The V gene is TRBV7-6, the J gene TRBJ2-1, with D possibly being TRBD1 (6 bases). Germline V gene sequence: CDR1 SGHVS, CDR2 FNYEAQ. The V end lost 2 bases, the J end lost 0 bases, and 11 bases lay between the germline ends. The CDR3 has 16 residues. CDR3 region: CASSLRGTPSYNEQFF. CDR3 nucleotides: TGTGCCAGCAGCTTAAGGGGGACACCCTCCTACAATGAGCAGTTCTTC.

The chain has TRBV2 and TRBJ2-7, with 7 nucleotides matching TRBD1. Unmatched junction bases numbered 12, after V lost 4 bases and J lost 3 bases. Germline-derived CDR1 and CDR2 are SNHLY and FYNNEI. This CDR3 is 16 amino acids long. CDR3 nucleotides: TGTGCCAGCAGTGGACAGAGACAGGGACCCGTCTACGAGCAGTACTTC. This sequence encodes CASSGQRQGPVYEQYF.

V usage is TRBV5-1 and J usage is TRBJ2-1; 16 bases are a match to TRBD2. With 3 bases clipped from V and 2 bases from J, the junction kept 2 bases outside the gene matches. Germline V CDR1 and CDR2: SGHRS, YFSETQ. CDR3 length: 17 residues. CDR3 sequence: CASSSGLAGGPYNEQFF. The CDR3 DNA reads TGCGCCAGCAGCTCGGGACTAGCGGGGGGGCCCTACAATGAGCAGTTCTTC.

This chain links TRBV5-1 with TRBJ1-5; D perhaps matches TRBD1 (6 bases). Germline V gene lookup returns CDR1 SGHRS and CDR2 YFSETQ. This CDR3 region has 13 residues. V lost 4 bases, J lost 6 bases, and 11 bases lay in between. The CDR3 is CASSEGDAQPQHF. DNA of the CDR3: TGCGCCAGCAGCGAGGGGGATGCTCAGCCCCAGCATTTT.

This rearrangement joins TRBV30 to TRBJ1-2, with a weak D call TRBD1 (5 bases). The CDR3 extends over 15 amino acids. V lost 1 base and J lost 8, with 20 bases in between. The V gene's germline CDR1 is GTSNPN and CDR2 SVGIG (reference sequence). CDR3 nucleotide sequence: TGTGCCTGGAGTGGAACCATACGCTCCGGGGGGGGCTACACCTTC. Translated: CAWSGTIRSGGGYTF.

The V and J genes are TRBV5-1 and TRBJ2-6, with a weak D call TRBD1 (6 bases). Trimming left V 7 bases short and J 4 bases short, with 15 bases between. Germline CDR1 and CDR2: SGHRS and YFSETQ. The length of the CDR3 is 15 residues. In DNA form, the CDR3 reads TGCGCCAGCGCAGGGGCCCGAACGGGGGCCAACGTCCTGACTTTC. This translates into CASAGARTGANVLTF.

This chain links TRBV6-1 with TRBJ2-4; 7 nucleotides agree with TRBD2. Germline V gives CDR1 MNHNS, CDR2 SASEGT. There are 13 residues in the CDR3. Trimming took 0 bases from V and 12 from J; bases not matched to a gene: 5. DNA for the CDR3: TGTGCCAGCAGTGAAGCTGGATGGGGGGGTCAGTACTTC. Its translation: CASSEAGWGGQYF.

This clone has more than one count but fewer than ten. The DNA for the CDR3 is TGTGCCAGTAGTCCCTCGCCGGGACTAGAAGAGACCCAGTACTTC. Its protein is CASSPSPGLEETQYF. V is TRBV19 and J is TRBJ2-5; 8 bases fit TRBD2. The germline V gene has CDR1 LNHDA and CDR2 SQIVND (reference sequence). This CDR3 spans 15 amino acids. V lost 5 bases, J lost 3 bases, and 8 bases stayed unmatched. The full variable domain, its missing parts supplied by reference TRBV19 and TRBJ2-5, is DGGITQSPKYLFRKEGQNVTLSCEQNLNHDAMYWYRQDPGQGLRLIYYSQIVNDFQKGDIAEGYSVSREKKESFPLTVTSAQKNPTAFYLCASSPSPGLEETQYFGPGTRLLVL.

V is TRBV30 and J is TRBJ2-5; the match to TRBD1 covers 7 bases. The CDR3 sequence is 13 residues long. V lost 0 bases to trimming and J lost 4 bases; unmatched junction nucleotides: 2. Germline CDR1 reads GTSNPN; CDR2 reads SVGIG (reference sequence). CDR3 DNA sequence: TGTGCCTGGAGTGTACAGGGGCTAGAGACCCAGTACTTC. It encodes CAWSVQGLETQYF.

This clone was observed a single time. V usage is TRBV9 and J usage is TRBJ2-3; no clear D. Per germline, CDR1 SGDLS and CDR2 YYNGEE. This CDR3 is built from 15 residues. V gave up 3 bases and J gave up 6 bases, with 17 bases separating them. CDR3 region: CASSAIKSVPDTQYF. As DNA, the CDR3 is TGTGCCAGCAGCGCCATAAAGAGCGTTCCTGATACGCAGTATTTT.

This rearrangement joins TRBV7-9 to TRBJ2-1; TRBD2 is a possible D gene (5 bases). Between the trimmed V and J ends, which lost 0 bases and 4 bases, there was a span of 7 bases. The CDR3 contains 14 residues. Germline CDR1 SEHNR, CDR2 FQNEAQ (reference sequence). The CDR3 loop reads CASSLADLYNEQFF. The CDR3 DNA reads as TGTGCCAGCAGCTTAGCGGACTTATACAATGAGCAGTTCTTC.

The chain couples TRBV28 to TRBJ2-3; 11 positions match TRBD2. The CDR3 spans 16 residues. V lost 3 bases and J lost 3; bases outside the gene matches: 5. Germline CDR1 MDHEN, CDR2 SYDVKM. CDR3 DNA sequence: TGTGCCAGCAGTTTCTCACGACTAGCGGGGACAGATACGCAGTATTTT. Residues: CASSFSRLAGTDTQYF.

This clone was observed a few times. CDR3 bases: TGTGCCAGCGGAAAGGCGGGAGGGTCAGATACGCAGTATTTT. Protein: CASGKAGGSDTQYF. The chain carries TRBV11-2 and TRBJ2-3, with TRBD2 matching 9 bases. Germline loops: CDR1 SGHAT, CDR2 FQNNGV. The CDR3 is 14 residues long. The trim removed 8 bases at V and 4 bases at J, leaving 7 bases unmatched.

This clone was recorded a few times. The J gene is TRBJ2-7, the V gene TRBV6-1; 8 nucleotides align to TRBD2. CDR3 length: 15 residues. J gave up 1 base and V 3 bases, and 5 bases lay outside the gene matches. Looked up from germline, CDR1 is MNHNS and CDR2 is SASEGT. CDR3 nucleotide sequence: TGTGCCAGCAGTGAGTGGGCGGGAGGTTCCTACGAGCAGTACTTC. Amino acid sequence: CASSEWAGGSYEQYF.

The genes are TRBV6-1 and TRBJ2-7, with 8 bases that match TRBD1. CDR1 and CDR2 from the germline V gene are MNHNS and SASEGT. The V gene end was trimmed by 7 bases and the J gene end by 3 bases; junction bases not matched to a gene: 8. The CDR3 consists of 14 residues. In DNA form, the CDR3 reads TGTGCCAGCAAGCGGGCAGGGGGCGACTACGAGCAGTACTTC. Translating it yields CASKRAGGDYEQYF.

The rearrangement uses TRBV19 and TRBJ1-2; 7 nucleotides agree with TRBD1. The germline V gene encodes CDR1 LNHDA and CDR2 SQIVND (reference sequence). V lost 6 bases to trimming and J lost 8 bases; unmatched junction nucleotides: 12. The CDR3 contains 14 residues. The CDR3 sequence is CASSSLTGAGGYTF. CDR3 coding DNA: TGTGCCAGTAGCAGCCTAACAGGGGCGGGAGGCTACACCTTC.